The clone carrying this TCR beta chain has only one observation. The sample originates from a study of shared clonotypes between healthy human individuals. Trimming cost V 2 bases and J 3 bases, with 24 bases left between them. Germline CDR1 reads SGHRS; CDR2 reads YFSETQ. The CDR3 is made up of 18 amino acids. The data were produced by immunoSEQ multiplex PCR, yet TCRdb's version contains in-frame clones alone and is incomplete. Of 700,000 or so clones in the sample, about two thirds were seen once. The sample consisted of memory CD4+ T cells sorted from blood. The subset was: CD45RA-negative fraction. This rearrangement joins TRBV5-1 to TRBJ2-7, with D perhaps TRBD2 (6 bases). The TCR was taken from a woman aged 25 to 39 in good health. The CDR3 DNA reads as TGCGCCAGCAGCTTCTCCTACTTGACTCCGGGAGAGGGCTACGAGCAGTACTTC. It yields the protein CASSFSYLTPGEGYEQYF.